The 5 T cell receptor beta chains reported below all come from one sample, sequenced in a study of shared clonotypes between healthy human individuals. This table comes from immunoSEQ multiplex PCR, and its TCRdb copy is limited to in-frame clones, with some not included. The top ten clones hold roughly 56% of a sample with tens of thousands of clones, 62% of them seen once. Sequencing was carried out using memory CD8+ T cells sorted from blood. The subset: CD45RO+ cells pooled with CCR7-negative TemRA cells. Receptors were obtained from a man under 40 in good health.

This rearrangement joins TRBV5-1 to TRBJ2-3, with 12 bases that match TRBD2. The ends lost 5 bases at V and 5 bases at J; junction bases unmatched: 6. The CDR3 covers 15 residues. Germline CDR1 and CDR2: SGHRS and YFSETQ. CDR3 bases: TGCGCCAGCAGGAAGACTAGCGGGAGCCGAGATACGCAGTATTTT. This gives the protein CASRKTSGSRDTQYF.

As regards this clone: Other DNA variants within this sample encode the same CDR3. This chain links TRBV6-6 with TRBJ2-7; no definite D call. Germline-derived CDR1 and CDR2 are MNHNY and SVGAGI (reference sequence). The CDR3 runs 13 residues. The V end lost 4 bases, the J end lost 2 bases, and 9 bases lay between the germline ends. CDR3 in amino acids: CASSLDGTYEQYF. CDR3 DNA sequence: TGTGCCAGCAGTTTGGACGGAACCTACGAGCAGTACTTC.

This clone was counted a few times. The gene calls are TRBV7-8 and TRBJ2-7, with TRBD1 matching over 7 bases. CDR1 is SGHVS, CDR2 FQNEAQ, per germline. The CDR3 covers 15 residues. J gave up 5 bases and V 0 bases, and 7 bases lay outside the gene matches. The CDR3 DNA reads TGTGCCAGCAGCTTAGCACAGGGGTTGTCCCACGAGCAGTACTTC. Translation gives CASSLAQGLSHEQYF.

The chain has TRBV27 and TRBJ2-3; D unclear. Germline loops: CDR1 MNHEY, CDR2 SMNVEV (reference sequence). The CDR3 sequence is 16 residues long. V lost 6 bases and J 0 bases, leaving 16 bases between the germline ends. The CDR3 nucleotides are TGTGCCAGCAGCCCCCCCCGGGCGGTAAGCACAGATACGCAGTATTTT. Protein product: CASSPPRAVSTDTQYF.

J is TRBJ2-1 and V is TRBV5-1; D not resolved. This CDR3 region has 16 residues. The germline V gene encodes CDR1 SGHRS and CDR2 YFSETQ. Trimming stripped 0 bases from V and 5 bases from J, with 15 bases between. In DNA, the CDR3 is TGCGCCAGCAGCTTGGGCCCCGGCACAGAAAACAATGAGCAGTTCTTC. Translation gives CASSLGPGTENNEQFF.